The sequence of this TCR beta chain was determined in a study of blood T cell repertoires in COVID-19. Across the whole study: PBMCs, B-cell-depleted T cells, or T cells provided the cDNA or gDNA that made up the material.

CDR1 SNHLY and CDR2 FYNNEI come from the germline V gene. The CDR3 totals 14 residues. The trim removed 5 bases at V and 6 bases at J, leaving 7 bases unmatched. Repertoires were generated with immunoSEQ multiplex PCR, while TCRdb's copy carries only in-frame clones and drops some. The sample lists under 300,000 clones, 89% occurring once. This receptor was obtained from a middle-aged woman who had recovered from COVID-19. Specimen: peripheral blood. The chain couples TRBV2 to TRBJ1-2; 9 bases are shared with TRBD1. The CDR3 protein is CASSPWTGENGYTF. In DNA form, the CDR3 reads TGTGCCAGCAGTCCTTGGACAGGGGAGAATGGCTACACCTTC. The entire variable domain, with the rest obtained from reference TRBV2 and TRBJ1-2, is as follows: EPEVTQTPSHQVTQMGQEVILRCVPISNHLYFYWYRQILGQKVEFLVSFYNNEISEKSEIFDDQFSVERPDGSNFTLKIRSTKLEDSAMYFCASSPWTGENGYTFGSGTRLTVV.